These T cell receptor beta chains were read from a single sample in a study of T cell repertoires in cytomegalovirus infection. From the reads, TCRdb called clonotypes with MiXCR, one entry per CDR3 protein. This sample has more than 110,000 distinct CDR3 sequences; more than 25% occur once, and the top ten carry 45% to 60%. For these TCRs, the target antigens are not known. This sample comprised CD8+ T cells from cultured PBMCs, obtained from culture after CMV antigen stimulation. These receptors came from a human donor in good health (CMV status not recorded). Some clones in this sample may be carry-over from other donors' samples. The CDR3 runs from the conserved cysteine through the conserved F or W. The D gene is left open where the match is weak. Size values are once, few and many counts, or a class for expanded clones, and some rows have none.

d_gene | j_gene | v_gene | abundance | CDR3nt | CDR3aa
TRBD1 | TRBJ2-7 | TRBV27 | - | TGTGCCAGCAGTTTAGACAGGGGTAACGAGCAGTACTTC | CASSLDRGNEQYF
- | TRBJ1-5 | TRBV7-8 | many | TGTGCCAGCAGCGCAATCGCGGGGACGGAGCCCCAGCATTTT | CASSAIAGTEPQHF
- | TRBJ2-7 | TRBV19 | few | TGTGCCAGTACCCTAACAGGGTTCGACGAGCAGTACTTC | CASTLTGFDEQYF
TRBD2 | TRBJ2-7 | TRBV6-6 | - | TGTGCCAGCAGTTACTCGACTAGCGGGTCGGTTACCTACGAGCAGTACTTC | CASSYSTSGSVTYEQYF
- | TRBJ1-1 | TRBV5-5 | - | TGTGCCAGCAGCTTGGCCCAGGGAATCACTGAAGCTTTCTTT | CASSLAQGITEAFF
- | TRBJ2-2 | TRBV11-2 | - | TGTGCCAGCAGCTTAGAGTTGTGGAAGTCGGGGACCGGGGAGCTGTTTTTT | CASSLELWKSGTGELFF
- | TRBJ1-1 | TRBV28 | - | TGTGCCAGCAGTTTATTGGAAGGCGGGAACACTGAAGCTTTCTTT | CASSLLEGGNTEAFF
- | TRBJ1-6 | TRBV27 | - | TGTGCCAGCAGCAGTCCCGCACCCCACTTCGGGGCCTCCTATAATTCACCCCTCCACTTT | CASSSPAPHFGASYNSPLHF
- | TRBJ1-2 | TRBV20-1 | - | TGCAGTGCTAGCCCTCACATCCAGGGCCCAGATAACTATGGCTACACCTTC | CSASPHIQGPDNYGYTF
- | TRBJ1-1 | TRBV27 | - | TGTGCCAGCAGTTCTTGGGTGGGGCAGAACACTGAAGCTTTCTTT | CASSSWVGQNTEAFF
- | TRBJ2-5 | TRBV12-3/TRBV12-4 | few | TGTGCCAGCAGTTTTTCACGCCAAGAGACCCAGTACTTC | CASSFSRQETQYF
TRBD2 | TRBJ2-2 | TRBV2 | - | TGTGCCAGCAGGGGACTAGCGGGGGGGCCCGGGGAGCTGTTTTTT | CASRGLAGGPGELFF
- | TRBJ2-6 | TRBV20-1 | few | TGCAGTGCTAGAGATGGGGACTCTGGGGCCAACGTCCTGACTTTC | CSARDGDSGANVLTF
- | TRBJ2-2 | TRBV4-1 | - | TGCGCCAGCAGCCAAACCAACACCGGGGAGCTGTTTTTT | CASSQTNTGELFF
TRBD1 | TRBJ1-4 | TRBV9 | few | TGTGCCAGCAGCGAGTATACCGGGACAGGGGGCGGAAAACTGTTTTTT | CASSEYTGTGGGKLFF
- | TRBJ2-3 | TRBV19 | - | TGTGCCAGTAGCCCCATGAGCACAGATACGCAGTATTTT | CASSPMSTDTQYF
TRBD2 | TRBJ2-2 | TRBV4-1 | many | TGCGCCAGCAGCTTGACTAGCGGGGGGCGGACCGGGGAGCTGTTTTTT | CASSLTSGGRTGELFF
TRBD2 | TRBJ2-3 | TRBV11-3 | few | TGTGCCAGCAGCTTAGTACTAGCGGGGGACACAGATACGCAGTATTTT | CASSLVLAGDTDTQYF
TRBD2 | TRBJ2-1 | TRBV6-5 | - | TGTGCCAGCAGTTCCCCCGGGAGGGGAAGGGATGAGCAGTTCTTC | CASSSPGRGRDEQFF
- | TRBJ2-2 | TRBV7-6 | many | TGTGCCAGCAGCTTCATCGCCGGGCCTGACACCGGGGAGCTGTTTTTT | CASSFIAGPDTGELFF
TRBD2 | TRBJ2-4 | TRBV7-8 | - | TGTGCCAGCAGCCGGACTAGCGGGGAAAACATTCAGTACTTC | CASSRTSGENIQYF
- | TRBJ2-1 | TRBV4-1 | many | TGCGCCAGCAGCCAAGTCTTCCAAGGGGTGAATGAGCAGTTCTTC | CASSQVFQGVNEQFF
- | TRBJ2-3 | TRBV4-1 | - | TGCGCCAGCAGCCTTAGAAGGGCAGATACGCAGTATTTT | CASSLRRADTQYF
- | TRBJ2-1 | TRBV12-3/TRBV12-4 | few | TGTGCCAGCAGCTCCCATGGGGTCAATGAGCAGTTCTTC | CASSSHGVNEQFF
TRBD2 | TRBJ2-7 | TRBV7-9 | few | TGTGCCAGCAGCTGGACTAGTAACTACGAGCAGTACTTC | CASSWTSNYEQYF
- | TRBJ2-7 | TRBV28 | - | TGTGCCAGCGGGGAAAACGAGCAGTACTTC | CASGENEQYF
- | TRBJ2-7 | TRBV5-1 | - | TGCGCCAGCAGATTTGAAGGGTTGGGCTACGAGCAGTACTTC | CASRFEGLGYEQYF
- | TRBJ2-1 | TRBV12-3/TRBV12-4 | many | TGTGCCAGCAGTTCACAGCCCAATGAGCAGTTCTTC | CASSSQPNEQFF
TRBD2 | TRBJ2-7 | TRBV7-6 | few | TGTGCCAGCAGCCTAGGGACTAGCGGGGGAGGGGGGAGGAACGAGCAGTACTTC | CASSLGTSGGGGRNEQYF
- | TRBJ2-2 | TRBV7-6 | few | TGTGCCAGCAGCTTAACGGCAGGCGGAGCCGGGGAGCTGTTTTTT | CASSLTAGGAGELFF
- | TRBJ2-1 | TRBV4-1 | - | TGTGCCAGCAGCCAAGTGGGGGGCCTCTCGACGAATGAGCAGTTCTTC | CASSQVGGLSTNEQFF
- | TRBJ2-6 | TRBV2 | - | TGTGCCAGCAGCGCAGGGCTTGGGGCCAACGTCCTGACTTTC | CASSAGLGANVLTF
- | TRBJ2-2 | TRBV6-5 | - | TGTGCCAGCAGTCAAAGAAACACCGGGGAGCTGTTTTTT | CASSQRNTGELFF
TRBD2 | TRBJ2-1 | TRBV6-2/TRBV6-3 | few | TGTGCCAGCACCAGGGGTAGCGGGGGTGAGCAGTTCTTC | CASTRGSGGEQFF
- | TRBJ2-7 | TRBV15 | few | TGTGCCACCAGCAGAGACACGTACGAGCAGTACTTC | CATSRDTYEQYF
- | TRBJ1-1 | TRBV19 | - | TGTGCCAGTAGTATAGATCCAGGGCTGGGGACTGAAGCTTTCTTT | CASSIDPGLGTEAFF
- | TRBJ2-7 | TRBV4-1 | - | TGCGCCAGCAGTTATAACGGGGGCCAGCGAGAGCAGTACTTC | CASSYNGGQREQYF
- | TRBJ2-1 | TRBV12-3/TRBV12-4 | - | TGTGCCAGCAGTTGGGCTAGTACAATGAATGAGCAGTTCTTC | CASSWASTMNEQFF
- | TRBJ1-1 | TRBV7-6 | - | TGTGCCAGCAGCTTAGGCGAAGTGGAAGCTTTCTTT | CASSLGEVEAFF
TRBD1 | TRBJ2-7 | TRBV7-4 | - | TGTGCCAGCAGCTGGGACAGGAGCTCCTACGAGCAGTACTTC | CASSWDRSSYEQYF
- | TRBJ2-7 | TRBV27 | - | TGTGCCAGCAGTTTATCGATGGCGGGGCCCTACGAGCAGTACTTC | CASSLSMAGPYEQYF
- | TRBJ1-6 | TRBV19 | - | TGTGCCAGTAGTATACAGGCGAGCTCCTATAATTCACCCCTCCACTTT | CASSIQASSYNSPLHF
- | TRBJ1-5 | TRBV27 | many | TGTGCCAGCAGTTACCAGGGGACCAATCAGCCCCAGCATTTT | CASSYQGTNQPQHF
- | TRBJ2-7 | TRBV7-8 | many | TGTGCCAGCAGCCCCCGGGACGGCTCCTACGAGCAGTACTTC | CASSPRDGSYEQYF
- | TRBJ2-1 | TRBV7-9 | few | TGTGCCAGCAGAAAGACTAGTAGTCCTGAGCAGTTCTTC | CASRKTSSPEQFF